This T cell receptor beta chain derives from a study of OX40 agonist ivuxolimab in advanced cancers. Study-level background: Ivuxolimab, an agonistic anti-OX40 (CD134) antibody, was given to patients. Subjects had a mean age of approximately 60 years, with a range of roughly 20 to 80; about 83% were male.

Comment on this clone: Its target is not known.

Study-wide points: Among the lowest levels of clonal expansion were found in partial responders at 0.1-3.0 mg/kg. The average count of expanded clones was higher among CD8+ T cells than among CD4+.

Assay: immunoSEQ multiplex PCR; the TCRdb copy retains only in-frame clones and omits some. The sample includes about 19,000 clones, roughly 87% of them seen just once. Germline CDR1 and CDR2: MGHDK and SYGVNS. Trimming took 1 base from V and 8 from J, leaving 11 bases between them. The CDR3 runs 13 residues. The chain couples TRBV25-1 to TRBJ1-1; D call uncertain. This receptor was obtained from an adult with an advanced solid tumor such as melanoma, head and neck, liver or kidney cancer. The source was CD4+ or CD8+ T cells sorted from blood, collected in a trial of the OX40 agonist ivuxolimab. The CDR3 DNA reads as TGTGCCAGCAGTGAATCCATGACATTAGAAGCTTTCTTT. Its protein product is CASSESMTLEAFF. Looking up the rest from reference TRBV25-1 and TRBJ1-1 gives the full variable domain: EADIYQTPRYLVIGTGKKITLECSQTMGHDKMYWYQQDPGMELHLIHYSYGVNSTEKGDLSSESTVSRIRTEHFPLTLESARPSHTSQYLCASSESMTLEAFFGQGTRLTVV.